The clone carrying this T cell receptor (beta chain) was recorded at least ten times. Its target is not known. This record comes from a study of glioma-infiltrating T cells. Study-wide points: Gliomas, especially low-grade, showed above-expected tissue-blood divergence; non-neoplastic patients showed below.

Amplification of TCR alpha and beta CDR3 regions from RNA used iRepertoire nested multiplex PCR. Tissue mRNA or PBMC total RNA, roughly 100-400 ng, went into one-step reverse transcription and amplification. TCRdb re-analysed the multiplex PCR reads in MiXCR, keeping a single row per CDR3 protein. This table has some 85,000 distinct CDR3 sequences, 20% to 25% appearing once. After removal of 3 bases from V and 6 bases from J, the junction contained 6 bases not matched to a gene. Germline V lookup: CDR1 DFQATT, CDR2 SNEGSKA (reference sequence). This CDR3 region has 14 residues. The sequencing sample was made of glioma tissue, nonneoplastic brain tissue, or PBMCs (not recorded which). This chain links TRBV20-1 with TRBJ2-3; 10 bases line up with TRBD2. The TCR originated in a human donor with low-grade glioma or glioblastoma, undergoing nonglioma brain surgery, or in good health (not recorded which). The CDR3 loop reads CSARYSGGRDTQYF. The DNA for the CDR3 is TGCAGTGCTAGGTATAGCGGGGGGCGTGATACGCAGTATTTT.